This note documents a single T cell receptor (beta chain) sequence. The target of this receptor is not known. Base qualities are missing; no much larger clone stands one base away. The CDR3 contains 14 residues, cysteine and phenylalanine counted. Only the CDR3 DNA is retained, 42 bases long and in frame from the first base. Sequences GTSNPN (CDR1) and SVGIG (CDR2) are obtained from the germline V gene (reference sequence). The germline ends are 6 bases apart after V is trimmed by 1 base and J by 0 bases. All of the isolated RNA was reverse transcribed with the High Capacity cDNA Reverse Transcription Kit, so expressed TCRB transcripts were sequenced. Naive, central memory and regulatory T cell samples underwent deep immunoSEQ sequencing, averaging around 3.6 million total reads per sample. Sorted cells were lysed in RLT buffer, and RNA was extracted using DNase-treated RNeasy Micro or Mini kits according to cell number. To prevent cross-contamination, each cell subset was processed individually, whereas patient and healthy donor samples were processed jointly. TCRB sequences were amplified from cDNA with the immunoSEQ multiplex PCR, producing 87-bp fragments spanning the CDR3 region. Amplicons were sequenced on the Illumina HiSeq platform. Per the source publication's procedure: Synthetic template baselines were used to correct PCR bias computationally, reads within Hamming distance 2 were collapsed together, and singletons that could not be merged were discarded. By aligning reads against IMGT, V, D and J genes, CDR3 length, and insertions or deletions at six rearrangement sites were assigned. Within each subset, clonotype counts were normalized to the number of sorted cells before true diversity and Gini coefficients were calculated with the tcR R package. Repertoire sharing was quantified using the overlap coefficient calculated on TCRB nucleotide sequences. As a proxy for the pre-selection repertoire, out-of-frame TCRB sequences from naive cells were analyzed. This immuneACCESS table, as held by TCRdb, lists in-frame sequences with V and J called but not all clones. Of the missing ones, under half trace to an unresolved V gene in checked studies; the others have no known cause. V, J and clone size are those of that table, while D and trimming were read from the DNA. The sample table records about 240,000 clones; approximately 13% of these occur just once. 0.015% to 0.02% of the sample goes to the ten largest clones.

The data derive from a study of beta chain features in type 1 diabetes listed by TCRdb under 2018. Looking at the study overall: No differences in mean age, gender distribution, total cell number or subset yield were found between patients and healthy donors. Across all samples, 107,917,701 sorted cells were examined, and cell number per subset correlated strongly with RNA yield. In the study, TCRB repertoires of sorted circulating CD4+ T cell subsets from recently diagnosed type 1 diabetes patients were compared with those of matched healthy donors. Naive and central memory subsets were obtained from all 30 or so donors, but regulatory and stem cell-like memory subsets were isolated from only 8 patients and 8 healthy donors. Overall study results and their limits: Naive, central memory and regulatory TCRB repertoires appeared to be more similar among patients than among healthy donors. Type 1 diabetes patients showed a moderate but significant shortening of TCRB CDR3 length in all four CD4+ subsets. At VDJ recombination sites, patients with type 1 diabetes made fewer insertions and deleted more nucleotides, a pattern implying thymic rearrangement abnormalities. Because cDNA was sequenced instead of genomic DNA, activated cells with high expression could be over-represented, although the groups did not differ in activation or CD3 levels. Shorter templates might be favored by PCR, yet because patient and control samples were amplified and corrected together, any such skew would affect both groups equally. Only small numbers of individuals were included in the HLA sub-analyses, which left unresolved whether HLA type had any influence on TCRB rearrangement.

From each donor, a single peripheral blood sample of 100 to 150 mL on average was drawn into heparinised tubes. A BD FACSAria II and a panel including CD45RO, CCR7, CD25, CD127, CD95 and CD27 were used to sort naive, central memory, regulatory and stem cell-like memory CD4+ T cells. All sorted populations exceeded 95% purity. PBMCs were isolated immediately by Lymphoprep density gradient centrifugation and stained directly without culture. To minimize batch effects, samples were stained and sorted in pairs, one healthy donor with one patient per experiment. This clonotype was sampled from a man aged 25 to 40 with type 1 diabetes. Sequenced sample: naive CD4+ T cells from blood. In light of the paper, this sample's cell subset or site label describes: true naive CD4+ T cells. The chain was built from TRBV30 and TRBJ2-2; 5 matching bases give a weak D call of TRBD2. CDR3 reads: CAWSAGANTGELFF. The DNA reads as follows: TGTGCCTGGAGTGCCGGGGCGAACACCGGGGAGCTGTTTTTT.